Presented here are 28 T cell receptor beta chains from one specimen sequenced in a study of Graves' ophthalmopathy and Graves' hyperthyroidism listed by TCRdb under 2018. Sequencing relied on an Illumina HiSeq 2000. TCR beta CDR3 regions were amplified from RNA transcripts for repertoire sequencing. HTBI primers and the Qiagen OneStep RT-PCR kit were used in a first-round RT-PCR, which was followed by a second-round multiplex PCR, size selection and purification. TCRdb ran its own pipeline on the public reads, namely fastp trimming at Q25 and MiXCR clone calling, and kept in-frame beta chains. Entries that share a CDR3 protein sequence are merged under the most common genes and DNA. The sample includes about 1.2 million distinct CDR3 sequences, with about 40% observed a single time. The ten biggest clones cover 11% of the sample. Source material: peripheral blood or thyroid tissue (not recorded which). These receptors came from an adult man with Graves' hyperthyroidism.

Note on this clonotype: A single base separates this from a much larger clone, so it may be a read error. The rearrangement links TRBV10-3 to TRBJ1-1, with D possibly being TRBD1 (6 bases). Deletions cut 4 bases from V and 9 bases from J, with 18 bases between. The CDR3 extends over 14 amino acids. The V gene's germline CDR1 is ENHRY and CDR2 SYGVKD. CDR3 nucleotides: TGTGCCATCAGTGCGGACAGAGGCGTTGGAAAAGCTTTCTTT. Its translation is CAISADRGVGKAFF.

The V and J genes are TRBV7-2 and TRBJ1-5, with a tentative D call TRBD1 (6 bases). Between the trimmed V and J ends, which lost 5 bases and 6 bases, there was a span of 17 bases. The CDR3 has 15 amino acids. The germline gives CDR1 SGHTA, CDR2 FQGNSA. Here the CDR3 reads CASSRSAGAGQPQHF. CDR3 nucleotides: TGTGCCAGCAGCCGCTCAGCGGGGGCAGGTCAGCCCCAGCATTTT. The full variable domain, with the rest looked up from reference TRBV7-2 and TRBJ1-5, is GAGVSQSPSNKVTEKGKDVELRCDPISGHTALYWYRQSLGQGLEFLIYFQGNSAPDKSGLPSDRFSAERTGGSVSTLTIQRTQQEDSAVYLCASSRSAGAGQPQHFGDGTRLSIL.

This chain links TRBV2 with TRBJ1-5; TRBD1 is a possible D gene (5 bases). CDR1 and CDR2 from the germline V gene are SNHLY and FYNNEI. The CDR3 spans 17 residues. The CDR3 reads CARRSGALHVGNQPQHF. In nucleotides, the CDR3 is TGTGCTAGACGTTCCGGGGCGCTCCACGTCGGCAATCAGCCCCAGCATTTT.

This clonotype was detected ten times or more. The chain joins TRBV5-1 to TRBJ1-1; maybe TRBD1 (5 bases). The CDR3 is 15 amino acids. Germline V CDR1 and CDR2: SGHRS, YFSETQ. V lost 4 bases to trimming and J lost 1 base, with 14 bases between them. The CDR3 region is CASSGQGGSNTEAFF. The CDR3 nucleotides read TGCGCCAGCAGCGGTCAGGGAGGGTCGAACACTGAAGCTTTCTTT.

The chain uses TRBV9 and TRBJ2-7; D assignment may be TRBD1 or TRBD2 (5 bases each). In germline, CDR1 is SGDLS, CDR2 YYNGEE. V was trimmed by 6 bases and J by 2 bases, leaving 18 bases between them. This CDR3 has 15 residues. The CDR3 region has the DNA TGTGCCAGCACCCCATCCGGGGTGGGGGCCTACGAGCAGTACTTC. Translation gives CASTPSGVGAYEQYF.

This clonotype was found many times. The chain links TRBV29-1 to TRBJ2-2; no firm D call. Trimming took off 4 bases at V and 0 bases at J, with 6 bases between the two ends. The CDR3 loop spans 13 amino acids. Germline V gene sequence: CDR1 SQVTM, CDR2 ANQGSEA. CDR3: CSVGRSNTGELFF. CDR3 nucleotide sequence: TGCAGCGTTGGCAGGTCGAACACCGGGGAGCTGTTTTTT.

This clonotype appeared a few times. At one boundary the junction diverges from the germline segment, which might be a read error. The V gene is TRBV15, the J gene TRBJ1-2, with 8 positions matching TRBD1. This CDR3 is built from 13 residues. CDR1 is LNHNV, CDR2 YYDKDF, per germline (reference sequence). The CDR3: CASSLQGVVGYTF. The CDR3 DNA reads TGTGCCAGCAGCCTACAGGGGGTTGTTGGCTACACCTTC.

On this clonotype: In this CDR3 the conserved last residue, phenylalanine or tryptophan, is missing, so a read error is likely. The DNA is omitted, as the CDR3 cannot be located on it reliably, and the CDR3 follows TCRdb's listing. The genes are TRBV29-1 and TRBJ1-4; the D call TRBD1 from the table was never checked on the DNA. Germline V CDR1 and CDR2: SQVTM, ANQGSEA. A total of 9 residues make up the CDR3, ends included. CDR3 loop: CSVRQGLVY.

About this clonotype: A junction end diverges from the germline sequence, so it may reflect a read error. This chain uses TRBV4-1 with TRBJ2-7; a weak D match, TRBD2 (6 bases). This CDR3 is built from 13 residues. Per germline, CDR1 MGHRA and CDR2 YSYEKL. The CDR3 spells CANSQDAGWRDWF. CDR3 in DNA: TGCGCCAACAGCCAAGATGCAGGTTGGAGGGATTGGTTC.

The chain employs TRBV5-1 and TRBJ2-3, with 9 nucleotides matching TRBD2. Germline V CDR1 and CDR2: SGHRS, YFSETQ. The CDR3 extends over 17 amino acids. The V gene end was trimmed by 2 bases and the J gene end by 4 bases; junction bases not matched to a gene: 11. The CDR3 DNA sequence: TGCGCCAGCAGCTTCCGGGGCACGCGGGGGGGATCAGATACGCAGTATTTT. It is translated as CASSFRGTRGGSDTQYF.

This clonotype occurred a few times. The chain has TRBV12-3 or TRBV12-4 and TRBJ1-5; possibly TRBD1 for D (5 bases). V gave up 4 bases and J gave up 6 bases, with 16 bases separating them. The CDR3 has 15 amino acids. CDR3: CASSSDRGLLQPQHF. The CDR3 nucleotides read TGTGCCAGCAGTTCCGATCGGGGCCTCCTTCAGCCCCAGCATTTT.

The sample holds one count of this clonotype. Possible read error: a much larger clone is one base away. The chain carries TRBV7-2 and TRBJ1-1; D unclear. The CDR3 extends over 14 amino acids. Per the germline V gene, CDR1 is SGHTA and CDR2 is FQGNSA. The CDR3 coding sequence is TGTGCCGGCAGCTTAGAGGTAGGGATCGCTCGAGCTTTCTTT. This encodes CAGSLEVGIARAFF.

The chain uses TRBV19 and TRBJ1-1; 7 bases align to TRBD1. Germline CDR1 LNHDA, CDR2 SQIVND (reference sequence). This CDR3 has 15 amino acids. V lost 4 bases to trimming and J lost 1 base; unmatched junction nucleotides: 6. The CDR3 DNA is TGTGCCAGTAGTACCGCGGGACAGCAGAACACTGAAGCTTTCTTT. Translated, it gives CASSTAGQQNTEAFF.

This clonotype was picked up a small number of times. The chain couples TRBV7-9 to TRBJ2-2, with 15 positions matching TRBD2. Trimming at V came to 3 bases and at J to 0 bases, leaving 11 bases not matched to a gene. This CDR3 spans 21 amino acids. The germline V gene encodes CDR1 SEHNR and CDR2 FQNEAQ (reference sequence). The CDR3: CASSFRHRTSGGEPNTGELFF. CDR3 nucleotide sequence: TGTGCCAGCAGCTTTCGTCACCGGACTAGCGGGGGGGAGCCGAACACCGGGGAGCTGTTTTTT.

As concerns this clonotype: The junction departs from the called germline gene at one end, perhaps through a read error. The chain carries TRBV7-9 and TRBJ2-2, with TRBD1 matching 11 bases. The CDR3 has 15 residues. CDR1 is SEHNR, CDR2 FQNEAQ, per germline (reference sequence). CDR3 sequence reads: CTSTRTGGSIGELFF. The CDR3 DNA reads TGTACCAGCACCCGGACAGGGGGCTCTATCGGGGAGCTGTTTTTT.

This clonotype was found many times. The gene calls are TRBV7-2 and TRBJ2-5; the match to TRBD1 covers 10 bases. Germline CDR1 is SGHTA and CDR2 is FQGNSA. The CDR3 consists of 17 residues. V shed 5 bases, J shed 2 bases, and the junction held 11 bases outside the gene matches. This chain's CDR3 is CASSPFGTGAEQETQYF. The CDR3 coding sequence is TGTGCCAGCAGCCCATTCGGGACAGGGGCAGAGCAAGAGACCCAGTACTTC.

The chain is built from TRBV29-1 and TRBJ2-5; possible D gene TRBD2, 7 bases. CDR1 and CDR2 from the germline V gene are SQVTM and ANQGSEA. V lost 2 bases to trimming and J lost 4 bases, with 11 bases between them. The CDR3 length is 13 residues. This chain's CDR3 is CSVEFGGAETQYF. The CDR3 nucleotides read TGCAGCGTTGAATTTGGGGGGGCAGAGACCCAGTACTTC.

This chain connects TRBV7-2 to TRBJ1-1; no clear D gene. The V and J ends lost 7 bases and 3 bases respectively, with 15 bases between them. This CDR3 spans 14 amino acids. Germline V gives CDR1 SGHTA, CDR2 FQGNSA. The CDR3 sequence is CASTLSGEHTEAFF. For the CDR3, the DNA is TGTGCCAGCACCCTAAGCGGGGAACACACTGAAGCTTTCTTT.

This clonotype was seen only a few times. The CDR3 reads CASSSFGTGVLETQYF. CDR3 nucleotide sequence: TGCGCCAGCAGTAGTTTCGGGACAGGGGTCTTGGAGACCCAGTACTTC. V is TRBV10-2 and J is TRBJ2-5; 10 nucleotides align to TRBD1. V dropped 5 bases and J dropped 5; count of bases not matched to a gene: 11. Per the germline V gene, CDR1 is WSHSY and CDR2 is SAAADI. CDR3 length: 16 amino acids.

This clonotype was recorded many times. The chain carries TRBV24-1 and TRBJ2-5; 7 bases are shared with TRBD1. The CDR3 runs to 15 residues. The V gene end was trimmed by 3 bases and the J gene end by 5 bases; junction bases not matched to a gene: 8. Per germline, CDR1 KGHDR and CDR2 SFDVKD. The CDR3 nucleotides are TGTGCCACCAGTGATCCGAGACAGGGTCAGGAGACCCAGTACTTC. Amino acid sequence: CATSDPRQGQETQYF.

This chain joins TRBV20-1 and TRBJ1-4, with D perhaps matching TRBD1 (6 bases). V gave up 3 bases and J gave up 7 bases, with 18 bases separating them. CDR1 and CDR2 (germline): DFQATT, SNEGSKA (reference sequence). The CDR3 contains 15 residues. The CDR3 reads CSASDTGYQTEKLFF. The CDR3 region has the DNA TGCAGTGCTAGCGATACAGGGTATCAAACTGAAAAACTGTTTTTT.

The sample holds a few counts of this clonotype. V is TRBV24-1 and J is TRBJ2-2; D unresolved. V was trimmed by 0 bases and J by 0 bases, leaving 7 bases between them. This CDR3 has 16 amino acids. CDR1 KGHDR and CDR2 SFDVKD come from the germline V gene. The CDR3 reads CATSDLRAPNTGELFF. CDR3 bases: TGTGCCACCAGTGATTTGAGGGCCCCGAACACCGGGGAGCTGTTTTTT.

This CDR3 is CASSGGFGGETQYF. CDR3 nucleotides: TGTGCCAGCAGTGGGGGGTTTGGGGGGGAGACCCAGTACTTC. The chain carries TRBV12-3 or TRBV12-4 and TRBJ2-5; maybe TRBD2 (6 bases). CDR3 size: 14 residues. With 5 bases removed from V and 5 bases from J, the gap between germline ends came to 15 bases.

This clonotype was seen many times. J is TRBJ2-2 and V is TRBV29-1; 8 nucleotides line up with TRBD1. With V trimmed by 3 bases and J by 2 bases, 5 bases remained unmatched. The CDR3 runs 15 residues. Germline V gene lookup returns CDR1 SQVTM and CDR2 ANQGSEA. CDR3 DNA sequence: TGCAGCGTTGACCCCGGGACAGGAAACACCGGGGAGCTGTTTTTT. This gives the protein CSVDPGTGNTGELFF.

The chain is built from TRBV29-1 and TRBJ1-4; 7 bases line up with TRBD1. Germline V gene sequence: CDR1 SQVTM, CDR2 ANQGSEA. The CDR3 has 11 residues. Germline trimming cut 8 bases from V and 7 bases from J; bases unmatched to any gene: 4. The CDR3 spells CSSWDSEKLFF. Here the CDR3 DNA reads TGCAGCAGTTGGGACAGTGAAAAACTGTTTTTT.

V and J are TRBV9 and TRBJ2-5; 10 bases match TRBD1. After removal of 4 bases from V and 5 bases from J, the junction contained 11 bases not matched to a gene. Germline-derived CDR1 and CDR2 are SGDLS and YYNGEE. CDR3 size: 16 residues. The CDR3 is CASSLTGGGGSETQYF. The CDR3, as DNA: TGTGCCAGCAGCCTGACAGGGGGCGGGGGATCTGAGACCCAGTACTTC. The whole variable domain, filled in from reference TRBV9 and TRBJ2-5, reads DSGVTQTPKHLITATGQRVTLRCSPRSGDLSVYWYQQSLDQGLQFLIQYYNGEERAKGNILERFSAQQFPDLHSELNLSSLELGDSALYFCASSLTGGGGSETQYFGPGTRLLVL.

In the case of this clonotype: A junction end diverges from the germline sequence, so it may reflect a read error. J is TRBJ1-1 and V is TRBV5-5, with D perhaps TRBD1 (5 bases). The germline gives CDR1 SGHKS, CDR2 YYEKEE (reference sequence). The CDR3 sequence is 17 residues long. The DNA of the CDR3 is TGTGTCAGCAGCTTGGGGCGGTTCCGGGGGGTGAACACTGAAGCTTTCTTT. It translates to CVSSLGRFRGVNTEAFF.

J is TRBJ1-4 and V is TRBV7-2; 10 bases are shared with TRBD1. The CDR3 is made up of 15 amino acids. Germline V lookup: CDR1 SGHTA, CDR2 FQGNSA. V shed 1 base and J 7 bases; nucleotides not matched to a gene: 3. In DNA, the CDR3 is TGTGCCAGCAGCTTAGATGGGACAGGGGTTGAAAAACTGTTTTTT. Amino acid sequence: CASSLDGTGVEKLFF.